The rows below give T cell receptor beta chains drawn from one sample of a study of cytomegalovirus exposure and HLA in healthy donors. The data were produced by immunoSEQ multiplex PCR, yet TCRdb's version contains in-frame clones alone and is incomplete. The sample has 150,000 to 200,000 clones; roughly 83% are singletons. The material sequenced was PBMCs. These receptors were collected from a boy aged 5-17 years in good health and CMV-seronegative. Each CDR3 is given with its conserved first and last residue. A D gene is named only where the DNA matches it firmly. The size of a clone is reported for some rows only, either as once, few or many, or as a class for expanded clones.

>.|TRBV28|TRBD1|TRBJ2-1
CASFTGVGYNEQFF
TGTGCCAGCTTTACAGGGGTAGGGTACAATGAGCAGTTCTTC
>.|TRBV5-1|.|TRBJ1-6
CASSWRASTNSPLHF
TGCGCCAGCAGCTGGAGGGCCTCAACTAATTCACCCCTCCACTTT
>.|TRBV10-3|.|TRBJ1-5
CAISETGSNQPQHF
TGTGCCATCAGTGAGACAGGTAGCAATCAGCCCCAGCATTTT
>few|TRBV2|TRBD1|TRBJ2-7
CASRFGTAAYEQYF
TGTGCCAGCAGGTTCGGGACAGCCGCCTACGAGCAGTACTTC
>once|TRBV5-4|.|TRBJ2-2
CASSLSRTGELFF
TGTGCCAGCAGCTTATCCCGCACCGGGGAGCTGTTTTTT
>.|TRBV2|.|TRBJ1-2
CASIQGPYGYTF
TGTGCCAGCATACAGGGCCCTTATGGCTACACCTTC
>.|TRBV18|TRBD1|TRBJ1-1
CASSPPGTATRTEAFF
TGTGCCAGCTCACCTCCCGGGACAGCTACTAGGACTGAAGCTTTCTTT
>.|TRBV7-9|.|TRBJ2-7
CASRSSGAYEQYF
TGTGCCAGCAGATCTTCAGGCGCCTACGAGCAGTACTTC
>.|TRBV5-6|.|TRBJ2-5
CASGQGAQYF
TGTGCCAGCGGTCAGGGCGCCCAGTACTTC
>.|TRBV11-2|.|TRBJ1-4
CASSTGTTTNEKLFF
TGTGCCAGCAGCACAGGGACAACAACTAATGAAAAACTGTTTTTT
>few|TRBV6-5|.|TRBJ1-5
CASATGAQPQHF
TGTGCCAGTGCTACAGGAGCTCAGCCCCAGCATTTT
>.|TRBV6-1|.|TRBJ1-1
CASTPEARAHTEAFF
TGTGCCAGCACCCCAGAAGCCAGGGCGCACACTGAAGCTTTCTTT
>.|TRBV7-9|.|TRBJ1-1
CASSLLQVLMNTEAFF
TGTGCCAGCAGCTTGCTACAGGTCCTCATGAACACTGAAGCTTTCTTT
>few|TRBV30|.|TRBJ1-5
CAWSVRGSQPQHF
TGTGCCTGGAGTGTACGGGGATCTCAGCCCCAGCATTTT
>.|TRBV6-6|TRBD1|TRBJ1-5
CASQGGGYSNQPQHF
TGTGCCTCCCAGGGGGGCGGCTATAGCAATCAGCCCCAGCATTTT
>.|TRBV21-1|.|TRBJ2-2
CASSGQGHTGELFF
TGTGCCAGCAGCGGACAGGGCCACACCGGGGAGCTGTTTTTT
>.|TRBV6-6|TRBD2|TRBJ2-1
CASNPSGTSGINEQFF
TGTGCCAGCAATCCCTCCGGGACTAGCGGGATTAATGAGCAGTTCTTC
>.|TRBV11-3|.|TRBJ2-7
CASSPPLPVSYEQYF
TGTGCCAGCAGCCCCCCCCTCCCAGTCTCCTACGAGCAGTACTTC
>.|TRBV6-1|.|TRBJ1-1
CASSEGRVRTEAFF
TGTGCCAGCAGTGAAGGTCGGGTTCGGACTGAAGCTTTCTTT
>.|TRBV7-2|.|TRBJ2-2
CASSPGLGTGELFF
TGTGCCAGCAGCCCAGGGTTGGGTACCGGGGAGCTGTTTTTT
>.|TRBV6-6|.|TRBJ2-1
CASSYVERASGEQFF
TGTGCCAGCAGTTACGTTGAGAGGGCCAGCGGTGAGCAGTTCTTC
>.|TRBV29-1|TRBD2|TRBJ2-3
CSVGERGGGDTQYF
TGCAGCGTTGGGGAGCGGGGGGGAGGAGATACGCAGTATTTT
>few|TRBV15|.|TRBJ1-1
CATSRESTRQSMNTEAFF
TGTGCCACCAGCAGAGAATCCACCAGACAGTCTATGAACACTGAAGCTTTCTTT
>.|TRBV6-5|.|TRBJ1-1
CASSYGGVGRNTEAFF
TGTGCCAGCAGTTACGGGGGTGTCGGGAGGAACACTGAAGCTTTCTTT
>.|TRBV29-1|.|TRBJ2-7
CSVSLWDNSYEQYF
TGCAGCGTTTCGTTGTGGGACAACTCCTACGAGCAGTACTTC
>.|TRBV5-1|TRBD1|TRBJ2-2
CASSLGDRDRTGELFF
TGCGCCAGCAGCTTGGGGGACAGGGATCGCACCGGGGAGCTGTTTTTT
>few|TRBV7-3|TRBD2|TRBJ2-1
CASSATSGRYNEQFF
TGTGCCAGCAGTGCGACTAGCGGGAGATACAATGAGCAGTTCTTC
>.|TRBV19|TRBD2|TRBJ2-1
CASSIGLGVEQFF
TGTGCCAGTAGTATCGGACTAGGGGTTGAGCAGTTCTTC
>.|TRBV9|.|TRBJ2-1
CASSERVLGQTYYNEQFF
TGTGCCAGCAGCGAGAGAGTTTTAGGACAGACTTACTACAATGAGCAGTTCTTC
>.|TRBV7-8|.|TRBJ2-7
CASSAPGTPKLGSYEQYF
TGTGCCAGCAGCGCCCCAGGGACACCAAAATTGGGCTCCTACGAGCAGTACTTC
>.|TRBV7-9|.|TRBJ2-3
CASSHGGDTQYF
TGTGCCAGCAGCCACGGCGGGGATACGCAGTATTTT
>.|TRBV2|TRBD2|TRBJ2-1
CASSEGGWFGYNEQFF
TGTGCCAGCAGTGAGGGGGGGTGGTTTGGGTACAATGAGCAGTTCTTC
>.|TRBV28|TRBD2|TRBJ2-7
CASKTRWGTILYEQYF
TGTGCCAGCAAGACGAGGTGGGGGACTATCCTCTACGAGCAGTACTTC
>few|TRBV5-5|.|TRBJ1-1
CASSLDIPSDTEAFF
TGTGCCAGCAGCTTGGACATACCATCCGACACTGAAGCTTTCTTT
>.|TRBV27|.|TRBJ2-3
CASKSGPGRSTDTQYF
TGTGCCAGCAAATCCGGGCCGGGGAGATCCACAGATACGCAGTATTTT
>.|TRBV19|TRBD2|TRBJ2-1
CANSLRLAGVSVNEQFF
TGTGCCAATAGTCTAAGACTAGCGGGAGTCAGCGTCAATGAGCAGTTCTTC
>.|TRBV7-3|TRBD1|TRBJ1-1
CASSLRTGTEAFF
TGTGCCAGCAGCTTAAGGACAGGGACTGAAGCTTTCTTT
>.|TRBV6-6|.|TRBJ1-2
CASSYSGGGYGYTF
TGTGCCAGCAGTTACTCTGGGGGCGGCTATGGCTACACCTTC
>.|TRBV7-6|.|TRBJ1-1
CASSLGGDTEAFF
TGTGCCAGCAGCTTAGGGGGGGACACTGAAGCTTTCTTT
>once|TRBV7-3|TRBD2|TRBJ2-7
CASSSIGGTAYEQYF
TGTGCCAGCAGCTCGATCGGGGGGACGGCCTACGAGCAGTACTTC
>.|TRBV7-2|.|TRBJ1-2
CASSTRGGNYGYTF
TGTGCCAGCAGCACCCGGGGGGGCAACTATGGCTACACCTTC
>.|TRBV6-5|.|TRBJ2-7
CASKPRRDSYEQYF
TGTGCCAGCAAACCACGGCGGGACTCCTACGAGCAGTACTTC
>.|TRBV7-9|TRBD1|TRBJ2-2
CASSRPDRGSPGELFF
TGTGCCAGCAGCCGGCCGGACAGGGGATCCCCCGGGGAGCTGTTTTTT
>.|TRBV29-1|TRBD1|TRBJ2-1
CSVPGTGRYNEQFF
TGCAGCGTTCCCGGGACAGGGAGATACAATGAGCAGTTCTTC
>.|TRBV2|.|TRBJ2-1
CASSVESGLGVPLLYNEQFF
TGTGCCAGCAGTGTTGAATCGGGTCTAGGGGTGCCTTTACTTTACAATGAGCAGTTCTTC
>once|TRBV7-8|.|TRBJ2-7
CASSYTGDGSPLDEQYF
TGTGCCAGCAGCTATACGGGGGACGGAAGCCCTCTCGACGAGCAGTACTTC
>.|TRBV10-3|TRBD2|TRBJ2-7
CAISASGSGEQYF
TGTGCCATCAGCGCTAGCGGGAGCGGAGAGCAGTACTTC